The next 17 T cell receptor beta chains were all read from a single sample in a study of blood T cell repertoires in COVID-19. Assay used: immunoSEQ multiplex PCR; TCRdb lists only in-frame clones, some missing. Of a few hundred thousand clones in the sample, 85% are singletons; the top ten hold 2% to 3%. Sequenced material: PBMCs or T cells enriched from blood (not recorded which). These receptors were obtained from a woman in her 50s who had recovered from COVID-19.

CDR3 in DNA: TGTGCCAGCAGTTACCTAGGACAGGGGGCCTTATCTGGCTACACCTTC. This encodes CASSYLGQGALSGYTF. This sequence joins TRBV6-5 and TRBJ1-2; TRBD1 agrees at 11 bases. The V and J ends lost 2 bases and 7 bases, in that order; junction bases with no gene match: 9. The CDR3 totals 16 residues. Germline CDR1 and CDR2: MNHEY and SVGAGI.

The V call is TRBV5-1, the J call TRBJ2-1; the D gene is possibly TRBD1 (6 bases). Trimming cost V 5 bases and J 10 bases, with 19 bases left between them. From germline, CDR1 is SGHRS and CDR2 YFSETQ. The CDR3 covers 14 residues. DNA for the CDR3: TGCGCCAGCAGACCACAGGGTACCTCGGCGGAGCAGTTCTTC. Its protein is CASRPQGTSAEQFF. The full variable domain, rest sourced from reference TRBV5-1 and TRBJ2-1, is KAGVTQTPRYLIKTRGQQVTLSCSPISGHRSVSWYQQTPGQGLQFLFEYFSETQRNKGNFPGRFSGRQFSNSRSEMNVSTLELGDSALYLCASRPQGTSAEQFFGPGTRLTVL.

This chain links TRBV10-3 with TRBJ2-2, with 8 bases lining up with TRBD1. The junction had 8 bases not matched to a gene; V was cut back by 8 bases and J by 0 bases. CDR1 and CDR2 (germline): ENHRY, SYGVKD. CDR3 size: 16 residues. The CDR3 sequence: CAIHGQGTANTGELFF. The CDR3 nucleotides read TGTGCCATCCACGGACAGGGAACCGCGAACACCGGGGAGCTGTTTTTT.

This clone was found once. V gene TRBV7-2 combines with J gene TRBJ1-2; TRBD1 aligns across 7 bases. Trimming removed 8 bases from V and 3 bases from J; junction bases left unmatched: 6. This CDR3 has 13 amino acids. CDR1 and CDR2 from the germline V gene are SGHTA and FQGNSA. CDR3 DNA: TGTGCCAGCGGCAGGGGGGAAGACTATGGCTACACCTTC. Encoded protein: CASGRGEDYGYTF.

The V and J genes are TRBV19 and TRBJ1-5; D possibly corresponds to TRBD1 (6 bases). CDR3 length: 16 amino acids. Germline V gene data show CDR1 as LNHDA and CDR2 as SQIVND (reference sequence). V lost 6 bases and J 1 base, leaving 16 bases between the germline ends. CDR3 bases: TGTGCCAGTAGCGGCGGGGGGCCCTCAAGCAATCAGCCCCAGCATTTT. This codes for CASSGGGPSSNQPQHF. Full variable domain (rest looked up from reference TRBV19 and TRBJ1-5): DGGITQSPKYLFRKEGQNVTLSCEQNLNHDAMYWYRQDPGQGLRLIYYSQIVNDFQKGDIAEGYSVSREKKESFPLTVTSAQKNPTAFYLCASSGGGPSSNQPQHFGDGTRLSIL.

This clone was observed a single time. The V gene is TRBV7-9, the J gene TRBJ1-1; D may be TRBD1 (6 bases). This CDR3 contains 17 residues. The germline V gene has CDR1 SEHNR and CDR2 FQNEAQ (reference sequence). V was cut by 2 bases and J by 3 bases, with 19 bases left in between. As DNA, the CDR3 is TGTGCCAGCAGCTTAACAAGGGACACAAAGGCGGACACTGAAGCTTTCTTT. It translates to CASSLTRDTKADTEAFF.

The chain's CDR3 is CATRGQGDSPLHF. DNA for the CDR3: TGTGCCACCAGGGGACAGGGGGATTCACCCCTCCACTTT. The chain couples TRBV24-1 to TRBJ1-6; 11 bases align to TRBD1. Germline CDR1 reads KGHDR; CDR2 reads SFDVKD. V shed 7 bases and J 8 bases; nucleotides not matched to a gene: 0. The CDR3 is 13 residues long.

The J gene is TRBJ1-2, the V gene TRBV30; tentative D call: TRBD1 (5 bases). This CDR3 is built from 13 residues. Germline lookup yields CDR1 GTSNPN and CDR2 SVGIG (reference sequence). The V gene lost 6 bases and the J gene lost 6 bases, with 17 bases spanning the gap. CDR3 region: CACKVGGDNGYTF. For the CDR3, the DNA is TGTGCCTGCAAAGTCGGAGGGGATAATGGCTACACCTTC.

The chain employs TRBV15 and TRBJ2-1, with 8 bases fitting TRBD2. The CDR3 totals 14 residues. Germline V lookup: CDR1 LNHNV, CDR2 YYDKDF (reference sequence). V lost 10 bases, J lost 2 bases, and 7 bases stayed unmatched. The DNA for the CDR3 is TGTGCCATATCCTCGGGGGGGCCCTACAATGAGCAGTTCTTC. Protein sequence: CAISSGGPYNEQFF.

This chain joins TRBV6-2 or TRBV6-3 and TRBJ2-7; TRBD1 matches at 7 bases. In germline, CDR1 is MNHEY, CDR2 SVGEGT. The CDR3 has 15 residues. The V and J ends lost 2 bases and 5 bases, in that order; junction bases with no gene match: 9. CDR3 loop: CASSYQNRGWDEQYF. The CDR3 DNA follows: TGTGCCAGCAGTTACCAGAACAGGGGTTGGGACGAGCAGTACTTC.

V is TRBV30 and J is TRBJ2-7, with D possibly matching TRBD1 (6 bases). The germline V and J ends were trimmed by 6 bases and 0 bases, with 18 bases remaining between them. Germline loops: CDR1 GTSNPN, CDR2 SVGIG (reference sequence). The CDR3 covers 15 residues. CDR3 coding DNA: TGTGCCTGCACTCCGGGACACACGAGCTCCTACGAGCAGTACTTC. As protein: CACTPGHTSSYEQYF.

This chain joins TRBV11-2 and TRBJ2-7, with TRBD1 matching over 9 bases. Germline V CDR1 and CDR2: SGHAT, FQNNGV. This CDR3 spans 14 amino acids. The junction had 2 bases not matched to a gene; V was cut back by 1 base and J by 4 bases. Here the CDR3 reads CASSLVQGAYEQYF. CDR3 in DNA: TGTGCCAGCAGCTTAGTACAGGGGGCTTACGAGCAGTACTTC.

This chain connects TRBV10-2 to TRBJ2-7; TRBD1 agrees at 8 bases. This CDR3 region has 14 residues. The junction had 6 bases not matched to a gene; V was cut back by 5 bases and J by 3 bases. Germline CDR1 WSHSY, CDR2 SAAADI. This chain's CDR3 is CASSRQGSNYEQYF. Written as DNA, the CDR3 is TGCGCCAGCAGTAGACAGGGGTCGAACTACGAGCAGTACTTC.

DNA for the CDR3: TGCGCCAGCAGCCAACTAGCAAGCACAGATACGCAGTATTTT. It specifies CASSQLASTDTQYF. V and J are TRBV4-1 and TRBJ2-3; TRBD2 might be the D (5 bases). Germline-derived CDR1 and CDR2 are MGHRA and YSYEKL. V dropped 2 bases and J dropped 0 bases, with 6 bases sitting between them. CDR3 length: 14 residues.

The chain uses TRBV7-6 and TRBJ2-6; 8 bases map to TRBD1. CDR3 size: 16 residues. With V trimmed by 5 bases and J by 4 bases, 7 bases remained unmatched. Germline V gene lookup returns CDR1 SGHVS and CDR2 FNYEAQ. The CDR3 reads CASSATGVLGANVLTF. In DNA, the CDR3 is TGTGCCAGCAGCGCGACAGGGGTACTGGGGGCCAACGTCCTGACTTTC.

The rearrangement uses TRBV7-8 and TRBJ2-5; TRBD1 aligns across 12 bases. There are 18 residues in the CDR3. Looked up from germline, CDR1 is SGHVS and CDR2 is FQNEAQ. V dropped 0 bases and J dropped 2; count of bases not matched to a gene: 7. CDR3 sequence (DNA): TGTGCCAGCAGCTTAGCGGGACAGGGGGCGCTTAAACAAGAGACCCAGTACTTC. Translation: CASSLAGQGALKQETQYF.

DNA for the CDR3: TGTGCCAGTAGTATACGGGGGGCCCTGGGCACTGAAGCTTTCTTT. Amino acid sequence: CASSIRGALGTEAFF. This chain uses TRBV19 with TRBJ1-1; possible D gene TRBD1, 6 bases. The CDR3 totals 15 residues. Trimming removed 2 bases at V and 4 bases at J, with 14 bases between. Germline V lookup: CDR1 LNHDA, CDR2 SQIVND (reference sequence).